This T cell receptor (beta chain) stems from a study of radiotherapy plus CTLA-4 blockade in lung cancer (dated by TCRdb to 2016 to 2019). Background for the entire study: Objective responses occurred in approximately 19% of enrolled patients, and 30% to 35% achieved disease control. Broader findings and caveats from the paper: The strongest predictors of response, as reported, were early dynamic changes in blood T cell clones along with a rise in serum interferon-beta after radiation. After treatment with radiotherapy and ipilimumab, TCR clones that originated in tumors expanded in peripheral blood.

The method was the immunoSEQ multiplex PCR assay. Imported from immuneACCESS, the table was reduced by TCRdb to in-frame sequences with V and J called. These copies leave out some clones; in studies compared against another copy, an unresolved V gene accounts for under half, and the cause of the remainder is not known. The sample table shows around 72,000 clones, and 78% are seen once. The ten largest account for less than 7.5% of the sample. On this clone itself: The antigen this receptor binds is unknown. Per-base quality was not reported, and no clone a single base away is much larger than it.

The study evaluated CTLA-4 blockade (ipilimumab) given together with focal radiation therapy in patients who had chemo-refractory metastatic non-small-cell lung cancer. Sequences were derived from peripheral blood, sampled from a patient treated with radiotherapy plus ipilimumab. This clonotype originated in a human donor with non-small cell lung cancer who had a complete response to radiotherapy plus ipilimumab.

The CDR3 region reads CASSSTSGGALNIQYF. The DNA sequence is TGTGCCAGCAGCTCCACTAGCGGGGGGGCCTTGAACATTCAGTACTTC. In this chain, TRBV5-4 is recombined with TRBJ2-4; TRBD2 lines up with 13 middle nucleotides. From the germline V gene (reference sequence), CDR1 is SGHNT and CDR2 is YYREEE. CDR3 length: 16 amino acids, cysteine to phenylalanine. Only the CDR3 region is kept as DNA, spanning 48 bases read in frame from base 1. The junction shows trimming of 3 bases on V and 7 bases on J, and the gene matches do not reach 7 bases of it. The full variable domain, with segments outside the CDR3 supplied by the reference TRBV5-4 and TRBJ2-4 proteins, appears as ETGVTQSPTHLIKTRGQQVTLRCSSQSGHNTVSWYQQALGQGPQFIFQYYREEENGRGNFPPRFSGLQFPNYSSELNVNALELDDSALYLCASSSTSGGALNIQYFGAGTRLSVL.